This T cell receptor (beta chain) was sequenced for a study of cytomegalovirus exposure and HLA in healthy donors. Per germline, CDR1 SGHDN and CDR2 FVKESK. This CDR3 spans 14 amino acids. After removal of 3 bases from V and 4 bases from J, the junction contained 2 bases not matched to a gene. In the case of this clone: What it recognizes is unknown.

Overall study results and limits: The authors enumerated 150 to 200 TCR beta chains as linked to cytomegalovirus.

Primers: 60 Vbeta forward and 13 Jbeta reverse. Generated by immunoSEQ multiplex PCR, the TCRdb table keeps only in-frame clones and is missing some. The repertoire shows 150,000 to 200,000 clones; the top ten hold 5.5% to 7.5%. The source is a man aged 25-45 years in good health and CMV-seronegative. The chain uses TRBV14 and TRBJ2-5; the match to TRBD1 covers 10 bases. Sequencing used PBMCs. The CDR3 DNA is TGTGCCAGCAGCCATCGGACAGGGGGAGAGACCCAGTACTTC. Its protein is CASSHRTGGETQYF.